The sample holds a few counts of the clone carrying this T cell receptor beta chain. The method was immunoSEQ multiplex PCR; TCRdb's version includes in-frame clones alone and lacks a portion of them. The table includes some 21,000 clones, nearly 55% detected once. The ends were cut back, 5 bases at V and 6 bases at J, with 13 bases in the middle. The CDR3 runs 13 residues. Germline loops: CDR1 MDHEN, CDR2 SYDVKM. Treatment indicated: treatment-naive control, cytoreductive nephrectomy. These data originate in a study of radiation and T cells in renal cell carcinoma. Sequencing was performed on tumor tissue, taken from a patient whose treatment was nephrectomy without radiotherapy. The V and J genes are TRBV28 and TRBJ1-2; D not resolved. The TCR originated in a human donor with renal cell carcinoma. CDR3 DNA sequence: TGTGCCAGCAGTCACCTATTGGTGGATGGCTACACCTTC. Translating gives CASSHLLVDGYTF.